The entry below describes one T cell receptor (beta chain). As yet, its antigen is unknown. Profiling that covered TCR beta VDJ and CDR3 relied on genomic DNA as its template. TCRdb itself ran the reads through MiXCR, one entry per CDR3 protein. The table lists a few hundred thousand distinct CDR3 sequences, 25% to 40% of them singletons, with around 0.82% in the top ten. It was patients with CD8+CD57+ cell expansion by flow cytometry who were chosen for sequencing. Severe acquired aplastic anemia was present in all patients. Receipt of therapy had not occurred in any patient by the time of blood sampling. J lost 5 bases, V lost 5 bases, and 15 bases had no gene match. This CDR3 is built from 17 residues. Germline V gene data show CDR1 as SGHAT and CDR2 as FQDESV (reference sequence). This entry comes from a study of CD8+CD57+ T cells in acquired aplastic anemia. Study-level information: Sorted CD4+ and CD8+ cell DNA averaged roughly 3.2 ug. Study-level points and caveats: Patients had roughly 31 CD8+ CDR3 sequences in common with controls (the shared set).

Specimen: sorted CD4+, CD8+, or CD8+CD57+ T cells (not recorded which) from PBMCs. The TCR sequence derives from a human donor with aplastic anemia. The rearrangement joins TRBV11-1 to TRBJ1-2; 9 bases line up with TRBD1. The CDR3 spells CASSQPRDPDRGYGYTF. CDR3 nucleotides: TGTGCCAGCAGCCAACCCCGCGACCCGGACAGGGGATATGGCTACACCTTC.